These 22 T cell receptor beta chains were sequenced from one sample in a study of blood T cell repertoires in COVID-19. Here immunoSEQ multiplex PCR was the method, and the copy in TCRdb shows in-frame clones only, minus some. In the table there are some 89,000 clones, more than 75% of which are singletons. The material sequenced was peripheral blood. These receptors all stem from a man in his 70s with acute or convalescent COVID-19.

This chain uses TRBV5-5 with TRBJ1-2; perhaps TRBD1 as D (6 bases). From germline, CDR1 is SGHKS and CDR2 YYEKEE (reference sequence). This CDR3 region has 14 residues. V dropped 0 bases and J dropped 4 bases, with 10 bases sitting between them. CDR3 protein: CASSLGTGTYGYTF. The CDR3 bases are TGTGCCAGCAGCTTGGGAACAGGGACCTATGGCTACACCTTC. Complete variable domain (other parts from reference TRBV5-5 and TRBJ1-2): DAGVTQSPTHLIKTRGQQVTLRCSPISGHKSVSWYQQVLGQGPQFIFQYYEKEERGRGNFPDRFSARQFPNYSSELNVNALLLGDSALYLCASSLGTGTYGYTFGSGTRLTVV.

V gene TRBV5-1 combines with J gene TRBJ2-5; 9 nucleotides match TRBD2. CDR1 and CDR2 (germline): SGHRS, YFSETQ. The CDR3 contains 16 residues. J lost 4 bases, V lost 1 base, and 8 bases had no gene match. The CDR3 is CASSLMGSGGVETQYF. The CDR3 DNA reads as TGCGCCAGCAGCTTGATGGGTAGCGGGGGTGTAGAGACCCAGTACTTC.

The rearrangement links TRBV18 to TRBJ1-2; D not certain. The length of the CDR3 is 12 residues. The germline gives CDR1 KGHSH, CDR2 LQKENI. Between the trimmed V and J ends, which lost 2 bases and 8 bases, there was a span of 9 bases. CDR3 amino acids: CASSPSGSGYTF. The CDR3 DNA is TGTGCCAGCTCACCATCAGGATCCGGCTACACCTTC.

The rearrangement uses TRBV2 and TRBJ1-1; 7 nucleotides agree with TRBD1. CDR1 and CDR2 from the germline V gene are SNHLY and FYNNEI. V lost 2 bases to trimming and J lost 4 bases; unmatched junction nucleotides: 7. The CDR3 loop spans 15 amino acids. CDR3 DNA sequence: TGTGCCAGCAGTGAACAAACGGGGACAGTCACTGAAGCTTTCTTT. Protein: CASSEQTGTVTEAFF.

The chain recombines TRBV28 with TRBJ1-1; 10 bases are shared with TRBD1. J was trimmed by 11 bases and V by 3 bases; bases with no gene match: 6. CDR3 length equals 13 residues. In germline, CDR1 is MDHEN, CDR2 SYDVKM. The CDR3 region has the DNA TGTGCCAGCAGTTTCAGGGACAGGGGAAACGCTTTCTTT. This encodes CASSFRDRGNAFF. The full variable domain, its missing parts supplied by reference TRBV28 and TRBJ1-1, is DVKVTQSSRYLVKRTGEKVFLECVQDMDHENMFWYRQDPGLGLRLIYFSYDVKMKEKGDIPEGYSVSREKKERFSLILESASTNQTSMYLCASSFRDRGNAFFGQGTRLTVV.

In this sample, this clone turned up once. This chain uses TRBV5-8 with TRBJ1-6; D is possibly TRBD1 (5 bases). CDR3 length equals 17 residues. Trimming removed 0 bases at V and 7 bases at J, with 17 bases between. Germline lookup yields CDR1 SGHTS and CDR2 YDEGEE. CDR3 nucleotide sequence: TGTGCCAGCAGCTTGGATCTGTCCCAGGGTTGGAATTCACCCCTCCACTTT. Protein sequence: CASSLDLSQGWNSPLHF.

This chain uses TRBV12-5 with TRBJ2-5; the D gene is possibly TRBD1 (6 bases). The CDR3 has 16 residues. V was trimmed by 4 bases and J by 2 bases, leaving 17 bases between them. Germline V gene sequence: CDR1 LGHNT, CDR2 FRNRAP. CDR3 protein: CASGSYDRYGQETQYF. Here the CDR3 DNA reads TGTGCTAGTGGTTCGTACGACAGGTATGGTCAAGAGACCCAGTACTTC.

The sample holds a few counts of this clone. V is TRBV29-1 and J is TRBJ2-7; 8 positions agree with TRBD1. CDR1 and CDR2 from the germline V gene are SQVTM and ANQGSEA. After removal of 8 bases from V and 7 bases from J, the junction contained 7 bases not matched to a gene. The length of the CDR3 is 11 residues. CDR3 amino acids: CSMGQAGEQYF. The CDR3 DNA reads TGCAGCATGGGACAGGCGGGAGAGCAGTACTTC.

CDR3 amino acids: CASSLLSGGEGNQPQHF. CDR3 DNA sequence: TGTGCCAGCAGTTTATTATCGGGAGGGGAGGGCAATCAGCCCCAGCATTTT. The V call is TRBV27, the J call TRBJ1-5; weak D call: TRBD1 (5 bases). This CDR3 comprises 17 residues. Germline loops: CDR1 MNHEY, CDR2 SMNVEV (reference sequence). The germline V and J ends were trimmed by 1 base and 2 bases, with 15 bases remaining between them.

The chain joins TRBV6-5 to TRBJ1-5; D unclear. CDR3 size: 13 residues. The V and J ends lost 3 bases and 5 bases respectively, with 8 bases between them. Germline lookup yields CDR1 MNHEY and CDR2 SVGAGI. The CDR3 nucleotides are TGTGCCAGCAGTTATACAATTGATCAGCCCCAGCATTTT. Its protein is CASSYTIDQPQHF.

The chain employs TRBV5-1 and TRBJ2-3, with D tentatively TRBD1 (6 bases). CDR1 SGHRS and CDR2 YFSETQ come from the germline V gene. The CDR3 is made up of 15 amino acids. Trimming took off 2 bases at V and 1 base at J, with 11 bases between the two ends. For the CDR3, the DNA is TGCGCCAGCAGCTTCAGGGGATTCGGCACAGATACGCAGTATTTT. Translated: CASSFRGFGTDTQYF. Full variable domain (outside the CDR3, taken from reference TRBV5-1 and TRBJ2-3): KAGVTQTPRYLIKTRGQQVTLSCSPISGHRSVSWYQQTPGQGLQFLFEYFSETQRNKGNFPGRFSGRQFSNSRSEMNVSTLELGDSALYLCASSFRGFGTDTQYFGPGTRLTVL.

The rearrangement uses TRBV29-1 and TRBJ1-3; possibly TRBD1 for D (6 bases). Trimming left V 4 bases short and J 0 bases short, with 13 bases between. The germline V gene encodes CDR1 SQVTM and CDR2 ANQGSEA. The CDR3 spans 15 residues. CDR3 DNA: TGCAGCGTTGGGGGGAGGGGGAACTCTGGAAACACCATATATTTT. Protein product: CSVGGRGNSGNTIYF.

The table lists this clone with many counts. This chain connects TRBV6-5 to TRBJ2-1; D gene ambiguous. Germline V CDR1 and CDR2: MNHEY, SVGAGI. The CDR3 is 14 residues long. The germline V and J ends were trimmed by 2 bases and 8 bases, with 13 bases remaining between them. The CDR3 protein is CASSYGGERYEQFF. DNA of the CDR3: TGTGCCAGCAGTTACGGCGGAGAGAGGTATGAGCAGTTCTTC.

The CDR3 DNA sequence: TGCGCCAGCAGCCCAAGCCCGGGACATAACATGAACACTGAAGCTTTCTTT. It yields the protein CASSPSPGHNMNTEAFF. V gene TRBV5-1 combines with J gene TRBJ1-1; D is perhaps TRBD1 (6 bases). V dropped 4 bases and J dropped 0 bases, with 19 bases sitting between them. The CDR3 has 17 amino acids. Germline values: CDR1 SGHRS, CDR2 YFSETQ.

The chain employs TRBV28 and TRBJ1-1, with a weak D call TRBD1 (6 bases). The CDR3 spans 14 residues. Germline lookup yields CDR1 MDHEN and CDR2 SYDVKM. The V end was cut by 7 bases, the J end by 0 bases, with 12 bases between. The CDR3 region has the DNA TGTGCCAGCAACCTGGACAGATTGAACACTGAAGCTTTCTTT. This codes for CASNLDRLNTEAFF.

Of note for this clone: The same CDR3 is also encoded by other DNA sequences in this sample. The V call is TRBV12-3 or TRBV12-4, the J call TRBJ1-5; D is ambiguous. V gave up 3 bases and J gave up 0 bases, with 3 bases separating them. The CDR3 is 13 amino acids. CDR3 nucleotides: TGTGCCAGCAGTTTCGGTAGCAATCAGCCCCAGCATTTT. It yields the protein CASSFGSNQPQHF.

This chain joins TRBV5-1 and TRBJ2-3; 7 bases align to TRBD1. The CDR3 length is 15 residues. Germline-derived CDR1 and CDR2 are SGHRS and YFSETQ. The V segment lost 5 bases and the J segment 1 base; nucleotides outside the gene matches: 7. In DNA, the CDR3 is TGCGCCAGCAGAGGGATTACAGGGGGCACAGATACGCAGTATTTT. Translated: CASRGITGGTDTQYF.

V and J are TRBV9 and TRBJ2-1, with 7 bases matching TRBD2. Germline V gene sequence: CDR1 SGDLS, CDR2 YYNGEE. With V trimmed by 3 bases and J by 0 bases, 3 bases remained unmatched. The CDR3 is 15 residues long. The CDR3 DNA reads as TGTGCCAGCAGCGGGCGGGAGAGCTCCTACAATGAGCAGTTCTTC. It translates to CASSGRESSYNEQFF.

The rearrangement uses TRBV19 and TRBJ2-7; 9 bases map to TRBD2. CDR1 and CDR2 (germline): LNHDA, SQIVND (reference sequence). The CDR3 is made up of 15 amino acids. Unmatched junction bases numbered 4, after V lost 1 base and J lost 3 bases. The CDR3: CASSIVAGEGYEQYF. The CDR3 coding sequence is TGTGCCAGTAGTATAGTAGCGGGGGAAGGCTACGAGCAGTACTTC.

The chain couples TRBV6-5 to TRBJ2-2; D remains ambiguous. The CDR3 loop spans 13 amino acids. V lost 8 bases, J lost 4 bases, and 11 bases lay in between. Germline V gene sequence: CDR1 MNHEY, CDR2 SVGAGI. The CDR3 here is CASVAGLTGELFF. CDR3 DNA: TGTGCCAGCGTGGCTGGGCTCACCGGGGAGCTGTTTTTT.

V and J are TRBV14 and TRBJ1-1; D ambiguous. This CDR3 has 17 amino acids. Per germline, CDR1 SGHDN and CDR2 FVKESK. Trimming removed 1 base from V and 4 bases from J, with 19 bases in between. CDR3 in amino acids: CASSQAASSLGSTEAFF. CDR3 in DNA: TGTGCCAGCAGCCAAGCGGCTAGCAGTCTAGGAAGCACTGAAGCTTTCTTT.

The chain employs TRBV24-1 and TRBJ2-2; a weak D match, TRBD2 (6 bases). Germline V lookup: CDR1 KGHDR, CDR2 SFDVKD. The V end was cut by 6 bases, the J end by 5 bases, with 6 bases between. The CDR3 runs 12 residues. Here the CDR3 reads CATSRGTGELFF. The CDR3 DNA reads as TGTGCCACCAGTCGGGGGACCGGGGAGCTGTTTTTT.